This is a list of T cell receptor beta chains from one sample in a study of beta chain features in type 1 diabetes. Some clones are missing from TCRdb's copy, which holds only in-frame ones; the method was immunoSEQ multiplex PCR. The sample has about 250,000 clones, roughly 14% seen once. Material: naive CD4+ T cells from blood. These receptors all stem from a woman aged 40 to 50 in good health. The CDR3 runs from the conserved cysteine through the conserved F or W. D genes are given only for firm matches. Some rows have no size entry. The others give once, few or many, or a class for an expanded clone.

abundance: few
j_gene: TRBJ2-1
d_gene: TRBD1
v_gene: TRBV19
CDR3aa: CASIPQGARGEQFF
CDR3nt: TGTGCCAGTATCCCTCAGGGGGCGCGGGGTGAGCAGTTCTTC

abundance: few
j_gene: TRBJ2-3
d_gene: TRBD2
v_gene: TRBV29-1
CDR3aa: CSVEGGRAKEWTQYF
CDR3nt: TGCAGCGTTGAAGGGGGGAGGGCAAAGGAGTGGACGCAGTATTTT

abundance: NA
j_gene: TRBJ2-1
d_gene: TRBD2
v_gene: TRBV4-1
CDR3aa: CASSQYASGHEQFF
CDR3nt: TGCGCCAGCAGCCAATATGCTAGCGGGCATGAGCAGTTCTTC

abundance: few
j_gene: TRBJ1-1
d_gene: NA
v_gene: TRBV5-8
CDR3aa: CASRAQATEAFF
CDR3nt: TGTGCCAGCAGAGCACAGGCTACTGAAGCTTTCTTT

abundance: NA
j_gene: TRBJ2-5
d_gene: NA
v_gene: TRBV6-5
CDR3aa: CASSRTSSETQYF
CDR3nt: TGTGCCAGCAGCCGAACTAGCAGCGAGACCCAGTACTTC

abundance: NA
j_gene: TRBJ1-2
d_gene: TRBD1
v_gene: TRBV19
CDR3aa: CASSPDRGTRYGYTF
CDR3nt: TGTGCCAGTAGTCCGGACAGGGGGACTCGGTATGGCTACACCTTC

abundance: NA
j_gene: TRBJ1-4
d_gene: NA
v_gene: TRBV2
CDR3aa: CASILGIGEKLFF
CDR3nt: TGTGCCAGCATTCTCGGGATAGGTGAAAAACTGTTTTTT

abundance: few
j_gene: TRBJ1-3
d_gene: NA
v_gene: TRBV2
CDR3aa: CASSEGGRAAIYF
CDR3nt: TGTGCCAGCAGTGAAGGAGGCCGAGCCGCCATATATTTT

abundance: NA
j_gene: TRBJ2-1
d_gene: NA
v_gene: TRBV5-6
CDR3aa: CASSQQAGFSYNEQFF
CDR3nt: TGTGCCAGCAGCCAACAAGCGGGTTTTTCCTACAATGAGCAGTTCTTC

abundance: NA
j_gene: TRBJ2-7
d_gene: NA
v_gene: TRBV6-5
CDR3aa: CASSYSILAGYEQYF
CDR3nt: TGTGCCAGCAGTTACTCGATCCTAGCCGGCTACGAGCAGTACTTC

abundance: NA
j_gene: TRBJ2-5
d_gene: NA
v_gene: TRBV6-1
CDR3aa: CASTRQEQETQYF
CDR3nt: TGTGCCAGCACCCGACAGGAGCAAGAGACCCAGTACTTC

abundance: NA
j_gene: TRBJ2-6
d_gene: TRBD1
v_gene: TRBV2
CDR3aa: CASDRDRGSGANVLTF
CDR3nt: TGTGCCAGTGACCGGGACAGGGGCTCTGGGGCCAACGTCCTGACTTTC

abundance: NA
j_gene: TRBJ1-5
d_gene: NA
v_gene: TRBV5-1
CDR3aa: CASSPGGSNQPQHF
CDR3nt: TGCGCCAGCAGCCCCGGAGGCAGCAATCAGCCCCAGCATTTT

abundance: few
j_gene: TRBJ2-5
d_gene: NA
v_gene: TRBV7-2
CDR3aa: CASSPMGGGQETQYF
CDR3nt: TGTGCCAGCAGCCCGATGGGTGGCGGCCAAGAGACCCAGTACTTC

abundance: NA
j_gene: TRBJ2-3
d_gene: NA
v_gene: TRBV7-2
CDR3aa: CASSLGAGRVLLDTQYF
CDR3nt: TGTGCCAGCAGCTTAGGTGCGGGCCGGGTACTCTTGGACACGCAGTATTTT

abundance: NA
j_gene: TRBJ2-1
d_gene: NA
v_gene: TRBV27
CDR3aa: CASSPGTRRNEQFF
CDR3nt: TGTGCCAGCAGTCCCGGGACTCGGCGGAATGAGCAGTTCTTC

abundance: few
j_gene: TRBJ2-6
d_gene: NA
v_gene: TRBV5-1
CDR3aa: CASSIQGNSGANVLTF
CDR3nt: TGCGCCAGCAGCATACAGGGAAACTCTGGGGCCAACGTCCTGACTTTC

abundance: NA
j_gene: TRBJ2-1
d_gene: NA
v_gene: TRBV19
CDR3aa: CASSISQGRRNEQFF
CDR3nt: TGTGCCAGTAGTATCAGTCAGGGGCGCAGGAATGAGCAGTTCTTC

abundance: many
j_gene: TRBJ2-7
d_gene: TRBD1
v_gene: TRBV29-1
CDR3aa: CSVGRTGDEQYF
CDR3nt: TGCAGCGTTGGCCGGACAGGGGACGAGCAGTACTTC

abundance: NA
j_gene: TRBJ2-3
d_gene: NA
v_gene: TRBV5-5
CDR3aa: CASSFPLSPSTDTQYF
CDR3nt: TGTGCCAGCAGCTTCCCTCTCTCCCCTAGCACAGATACGCAGTATTTT

abundance: NA
j_gene: TRBJ2-2
d_gene: TRBD1
v_gene: TRBV6-6
CDR3aa: CASSSPEGANTGELFF
CDR3nt: TGTGCCAGCAGTTCCCCAGAGGGGGCCAACACCGGGGAGCTGTTTTTT

abundance: NA
j_gene: TRBJ2-7
d_gene: TRBD1
v_gene: TRBV6-1
CDR3aa: CAISVDRENEQYF
CDR3nt: TGTGCCATCAGTGTCGACAGGGAGAACGAGCAGTACTTC

abundance: few
j_gene: TRBJ2-1
d_gene: NA
v_gene: TRBV6-1
CDR3aa: CASRGLAVGEQFF
CDR3nt: TGTGCCAGTCGGGGACTGGCTGTTGGTGAGCAGTTCTTC

abundance: NA
j_gene: TRBJ1-2
d_gene: NA
v_gene: TRBV6-1
CDR3aa: CASSGLNYGYTF
CDR3nt: TGTGCCAGCAGTGGTCTAAACTATGGCTACACCTTC

abundance: NA
j_gene: TRBJ2-3
d_gene: NA
v_gene: TRBV7-9
CDR3aa: CASSLAMEADTQYF
CDR3nt: TGTGCCAGCAGCTTAGCTATGGAGGCGGATACGCAGTATTTT

abundance: few
j_gene: TRBJ2-1
d_gene: TRBD1
v_gene: TRBV7-2
CDR3aa: CASSLKGAQFF
CDR3nt: TGTGCCAGCAGCTTGAAGGGGGCGCAGTTCTTC

abundance: NA
j_gene: TRBJ2-7
d_gene: NA
v_gene: TRBV5-1
CDR3aa: CASSTPRPDEQYF
CDR3nt: TGCGCCAGCAGCACACCTCGCCCCGACGAGCAGTACTTC

abundance: NA
j_gene: TRBJ1-2
d_gene: NA
v_gene: TRBV19
CDR3aa: CASSMMGQGNYGYTF
CDR3nt: TGTGCCAGTAGTATGATGGGACAAGGCAACTATGGCTACACCTTC

abundance: NA
j_gene: TRBJ2-3
d_gene: TRBD1
v_gene: TRBV13
CDR3aa: CASRRQGTDTQYF
CDR3nt: TGTGCCAGCAGGCGACAGGGTACAGATACGCAGTATTTT

abundance: few
j_gene: TRBJ2-3
d_gene: TRBD1
v_gene: TRBV29-1
CDR3aa: CSVPRGGRGVYTQYF
CDR3nt: TGCAGCGTTCCCCGAGGGGGCAGGGGTGTTTATACGCAGTATTTT

abundance: NA
j_gene: TRBJ1-4
d_gene: NA
v_gene: TRBV5-6
CDR3aa: CASSSPGLGKLFF
CDR3nt: TGTGCCAGCAGCTCCCCAGGACTGGGAAAACTGTTTTTT

abundance: NA
j_gene: TRBJ2-5
d_gene: TRBD2
v_gene: TRBV7-2
CDR3aa: CASSFGTSGGGETQYF
CDR3nt: TGTGCCAGCAGCTTCGGGACTAGCGGGGGTGGTGAGACCCAGTACTTC

abundance: NA
j_gene: TRBJ2-1
d_gene: TRBD2
v_gene: TRBV6-4
CDR3aa: CASRLKTSSGGQFF
CDR3nt: TGTGCCAGCAGACTTAAAACGTCTAGCGGGGGGCAGTTCTTC

abundance: NA
j_gene: TRBJ2-4
d_gene: NA
v_gene: TRBV7-2
CDR3aa: CASRQPLATNSNIQYF
CDR3nt: TGTGCCAGCAGGCAACCCTTGGCTACTAACTCAAACATTCAGTACTTC

abundance: few
j_gene: TRBJ1-2
d_gene: NA
v_gene: TRBV9
CDR3aa: CASSVGQAYHQGYTF
CDR3nt: TGTGCCAGCAGCGTAGGCCAGGCCTACCACCAAGGTTACACCTTC

abundance: few
j_gene: TRBJ2-1
d_gene: NA
v_gene: TRBV15
CDR3aa: CATSRERAGNEQFF
CDR3nt: TGTGCCACCAGCAGAGAAAGGGCGGGCAATGAGCAGTTCTTC

abundance: NA
j_gene: TRBJ1-1
d_gene: NA
v_gene: TRBV4-3
CDR3aa: CASSQDLQRGTEAFF
CDR3nt: TGCGCCAGCAGCCAAGATCTTCAACGGGGCACTGAAGCTTTCTTT

abundance: NA
j_gene: TRBJ2-7
d_gene: NA
v_gene: TRBV6-6
CDR3aa: CASSYSLLIDEQYF
CDR3nt: TGTGCCAGCAGTTACTCGCTATTGATTGACGAGCAGTACTTC

abundance: NA
j_gene: TRBJ1-6
d_gene: NA
v_gene: TRBV25-1
CDR3aa: CASSEEVSTVYNSPLHF
CDR3nt: TGTGCCAGCAGTGAAGAGGTCAGCACCGTTTATAATTCACCCCTCCACTTT

abundance: NA
j_gene: TRBJ2-3
d_gene: NA
v_gene: TRBV7-9
CDR3aa: CASSLFGRQQFSSTDTQYF
CDR3nt: TGTGCCAGCAGCTTATTTGGTAGACAGCAGTTCTCTAGCACAGATACGCAGTATTTT

abundance: few
j_gene: TRBJ2-5
d_gene: NA
v_gene: TRBV27
CDR3aa: CASSLGTHQETQYF
CDR3nt: TGTGCCAGCAGCCTAGGGACACACCAAGAGACCCAGTACTTC